The rows below give T cell receptor beta chains drawn from one sample of a study of T-cell reconstitution after alpha-beta-depleted transplantation in children. Each CDR3 protein is one row after TCRdb ran MiXCR on the PCR reads. The sample lists roughly 300,000 distinct CDR3 sequences, 11% occurring once. The specimen was peripheral blood, collected 180 days after TCRalphabeta/CD19-depleted stem cell transplant. Every receptor here comes from a male patient aged 2 to 10 who had a stem cell transplant for chronic granulomatous disease, so the T cells may come from the graft donor. Both conserved end residues are part of each CDR3. A D gene is named only where the DNA matches it firmly. Clone size, where shown, is once, few, many, or a class for clones that have expanded.

D gene: TRBD2
clone size: few
V gene: TRBV20-1
J gene: TRBJ2-3
CDR3 protein: CSAHTSGIDTQYF
CDR3 DNA: TGCAGTGCTCATACTAGCGGGATAGATACGCAGTATTTT

D gene: TRBD1
clone size: many
V gene: TRBV5-1
J gene: TRBJ2-7
CDR3 protein: CASSSRTGGGYEQYF
CDR3 DNA: TGCGCCAGCAGCTCGCGAACAGGGGGCGGCTACGAGCAGTACTTC

D gene: TRBD1
clone size: many
V gene: TRBV7-7
J gene: TRBJ2-5
CDR3 protein: CASSLVLRGQQYF
CDR3 DNA: TGTGCTAGCAGCTTAGTCTTGAGGGGACAGCAGTACTTC

D gene: -
clone size: many
V gene: TRBV12-3/TRBV12-4
J gene: TRBJ2-3
CDR3 protein: CASSLIGWGGTDTQYF
CDR3 DNA: TGTGCCAGCAGTTTAATCGGTTGGGGGGGCACAGATACGCAGTATTTT

D gene: -
clone size: -
V gene: TRBV3-1
J gene: TRBJ2-3
CDR3 protein: CASSQGEPDTQYF
CDR3 DNA: TGTGCCAGCAGCCAAGGAGAACCAGATACGCAGTATTTT

D gene: TRBD1
clone size: many
V gene: TRBV6-2/TRBV6-3
J gene: TRBJ2-1
CDR3 protein: CASSYGTGGAVAWEQFF
CDR3 DNA: TGTGCCAGCAGTTACGGGACAGGGGGCGCGGTGGCGTGGGAGCAGTTCTTC

D gene: -
clone size: many
V gene: TRBV6-5
J gene: TRBJ2-7
CDR3 protein: CASSREPISEQYF
CDR3 DNA: TGTGCCAGCAGTCGGGAGCCCATCTCCGAGCAGTACTTC

D gene: TRBD2
clone size: many
V gene: TRBV5-1
J gene: TRBJ2-2
CDR3 protein: CASSARTSGDTGELFF
CDR3 DNA: TGCGCCAGCAGCGCGAGGACTAGCGGTGACACCGGGGAGCTGTTTTTT

D gene: TRBD1
clone size: many
V gene: TRBV12-5
J gene: TRBJ2-2
CDR3 protein: CASGPRQGGNTGELFF
CDR3 DNA: TGTGCTAGTGGTCCCCGACAGGGGGGGAACACCGGGGAGCTGTTTTTT

D gene: -
clone size: many
V gene: TRBV7-8
J gene: TRBJ2-2
CDR3 protein: CASRLETYNTGELFF
CDR3 DNA: TGTGCCAGCCGTTTGGAGACATATAACACCGGGGAGCTGTTTTTT

D gene: -
clone size: many
V gene: TRBV9
J gene: TRBJ2-2
CDR3 protein: CASSVAGELFF
CDR3 DNA: TGTGCCAGCAGCGTAGCCGGGGAGCTGTTTTTT

D gene: TRBD2
clone size: many
V gene: TRBV20-1
J gene: TRBJ2-2
CDR3 protein: CSARDWVAGNTGELFF
CDR3 DNA: TGCAGTGCTAGAGATTGGGTAGCGGGGAACACCGGGGAGCTGTTTTTT

D gene: -
clone size: many
V gene: TRBV4-3
J gene: TRBJ1-1
CDR3 protein: CASSQDMGRTEAFF
CDR3 DNA: TGCGCCAGCAGCCAAGATATGGGGCGGACTGAAGCTTTCTTT

D gene: -
clone size: many
V gene: TRBV27
J gene: TRBJ1-5
CDR3 protein: CASSAWRGLGNQPQHF
CDR3 DNA: TGTGCCAGCAGTGCGTGGAGGGGTTTGGGCAATCAGCCCCAGCATTTT

D gene: TRBD1
clone size: -
V gene: TRBV6-5
J gene: TRBJ2-7
CDR3 protein: CASSYGTGPSYEQYF
CDR3 DNA: TGTGCCAGCAGTTATGGGACAGGACCTTCCTACGAGCAGTACTTC

D gene: -
clone size: many
V gene: TRBV7-9
J gene: TRBJ2-3
CDR3 protein: CASSPLPDTQYF
CDR3 DNA: TGTGCCAGCAGCCCTCTCCCGGATACGCAGTATTTT